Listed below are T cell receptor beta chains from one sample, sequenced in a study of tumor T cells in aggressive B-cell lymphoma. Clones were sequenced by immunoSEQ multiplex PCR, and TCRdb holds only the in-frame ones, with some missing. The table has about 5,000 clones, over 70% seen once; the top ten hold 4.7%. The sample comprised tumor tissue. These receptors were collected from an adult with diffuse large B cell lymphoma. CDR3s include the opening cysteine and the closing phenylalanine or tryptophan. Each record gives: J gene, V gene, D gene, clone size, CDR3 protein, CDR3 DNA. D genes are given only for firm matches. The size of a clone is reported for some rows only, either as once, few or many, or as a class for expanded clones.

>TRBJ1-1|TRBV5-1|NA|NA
CASSLVGVAEAFF
TGCGCCAGCAGCTTGGTCGGGGTTGCTGAAGCTTTCTTT
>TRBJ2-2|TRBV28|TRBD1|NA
CATKPLTGSTGELFF
TGTGCCACCAAGCCCTTGACAGGGAGTACCGGGGAGCTGTTTTTT
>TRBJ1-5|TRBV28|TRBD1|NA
CASSPGQAYYQPQHF
TGTGCCAGCAGTCCGGGACAGGCCTATTATCAGCCCCAGCATTTT
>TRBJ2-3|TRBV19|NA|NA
CASKSGTTSTDTQYF
TGTGCCAGTAAAAGTGGGACAACCAGCACAGATACGCAGTATTTT
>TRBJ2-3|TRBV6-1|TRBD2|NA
CASSDSGIGADTQYF
TGTGCCAGCAGCGATAGCGGGATAGGAGCAGATACGCAGTATTTT
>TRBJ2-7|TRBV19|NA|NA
CASSIEYSSAYEQYF
TGTGCCAGTAGTATTGAGTATTCAAGCGCCTACGAGCAGTACTTC
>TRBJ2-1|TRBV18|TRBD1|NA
CASSPPGQSNEQFF
TGTGCCAGCTCACCACCGGGACAGTCCAATGAGCAGTTCTTC
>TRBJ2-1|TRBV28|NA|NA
CASHFGVGQFF
TGTGCCAGCCATTTCGGAGTGGGGCAGTTCTTC
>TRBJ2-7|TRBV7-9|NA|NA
CASSFAGQSYEQYF
TGTGCCAGCAGCTTCGCGGGTCAGAGCTACGAGCAGTACTTC
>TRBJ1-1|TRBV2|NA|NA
CASSYPTAEAFF
TGTGCCAGCAGCTACCCGACAGCAGAAGCTTTCTTT
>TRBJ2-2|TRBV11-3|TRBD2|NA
CASSSGGEDGELFF
TGTGCCAGCAGCTCTGGGGGGGAGGACGGGGAGCTGTTTTTT
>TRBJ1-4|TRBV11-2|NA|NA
CASRNSGATNEKLFF
TGTGCCAGCAGGAATTCGGGTGCAACTAATGAAAAACTGTTTTTT
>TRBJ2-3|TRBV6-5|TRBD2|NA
CASSYSREGPTDTQYF
TGTGCCAGCAGTTACTCCCGGGAGGGCCCCACAGATACGCAGTATTTT
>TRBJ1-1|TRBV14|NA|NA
CASSTQGRGTEAFF
TGTGCCAGCAGCACACAGGGAAGGGGGACTGAAGCTTTCTTT
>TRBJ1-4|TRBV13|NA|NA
CASSQGLNEKLFF
TGTGCCAGCAGCCAGGGGCTTAATGAAAAACTGTTTTTT
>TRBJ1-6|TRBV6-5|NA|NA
CASSYAGKGYNSPLHF
TGTGCCAGCAGTTACGCGGGGAAAGGATATAATTCCCCCCTCCACTTT
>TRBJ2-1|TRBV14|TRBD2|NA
CASSQLAGGLYNEQFF
TGTGCCAGCAGCCAACTAGCGGGAGGGCTCTACAATGAGCAGTTCTTC
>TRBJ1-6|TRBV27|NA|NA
CASSLSLAYNSPLHF
TGTGCCAGCAGTTTATCTCTCGCCTATAATTCACCCCTCCACTTT
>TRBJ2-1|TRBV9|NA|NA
CASSVERSEQFF
TGTGCCAGCAGCGTAGAACGTAGTGAGCAGTTCTTC
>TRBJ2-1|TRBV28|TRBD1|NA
CASSSGQAPAQFF
TGTGCCAGCAGTTCGGGACAGGCTCCCGCGCAGTTCTTC
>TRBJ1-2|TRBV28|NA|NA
CASSRTYRDGYTF
TGTGCCAGCAGTCGAACCTACAGGGATGGCTACACCTTC
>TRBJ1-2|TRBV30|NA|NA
CAWSVRGGPYGYTF
TGTGCCTGGAGTGTGAGGGGGGGACCCTATGGCTACACCTTC
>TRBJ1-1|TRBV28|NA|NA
CASTPGGAFTEAFF
TGTGCCAGCACCCCAGGAGGGGCGTTTACTGAGGCTTTCTTT
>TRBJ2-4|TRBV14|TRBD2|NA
CASSQERGAKNIQYF
TGTGCCAGCAGCCAAGAGCGGGGGGCCAAAAACATTCAGTACTTC
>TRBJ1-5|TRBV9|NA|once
CASSVGGGNQPQHF
TGTGCCAGCAGTGTAGGGGGGGGCAATCAGCCCCAGCATTTT
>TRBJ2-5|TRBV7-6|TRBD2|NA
CASSLTSGRRETQYF
TGTGCCAGCAGCCTCACTAGCGGGAGAAGGGAGACCCAGTACTTC
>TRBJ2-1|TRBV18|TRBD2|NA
CASSPQREATQEEFF
TGTGCCAGCTCACCACAGCGGGAAGCCACGCAGGAGGAGTTCTTC
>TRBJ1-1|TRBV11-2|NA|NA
CASSLTPDTEAFF
TGTGCCAGCAGCCTCACCCCGGACACTGAAGCTTTCTTT
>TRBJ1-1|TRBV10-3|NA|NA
CAISGTGNTEAFF
TGTGCCATCAGTGGAACAGGGAACACTGAAGCTTTCTTT
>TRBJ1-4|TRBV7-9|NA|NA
CASSLAGGKKGKLFF
TGTGCCAGCAGCTTAGCCGGGGGGAAAAAGGGAAAACTGTTTTTT
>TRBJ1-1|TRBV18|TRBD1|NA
CASSPRPDRGLSGAFF
TGTGCCAGCTCACCCCGCCCTGACAGGGGGCTAAGCGGAGCTTTCTTT
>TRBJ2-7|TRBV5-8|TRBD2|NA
CASSLRGRAGEQYF
TGTGCCAGCAGCTTGCGCGGGAGGGCCGGTGAGCAGTACTTC
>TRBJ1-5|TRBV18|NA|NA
CASSTSNQPQHF
TGTGCCAGCTCAACAAGCAATCAGCCCCAGCATTTT
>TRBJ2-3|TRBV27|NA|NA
CASSNPPGTPYTDTQYF
TGTGCCAGCAGTAACCCTCCCGGGACACCTTACACAGATACGCAATATTTT
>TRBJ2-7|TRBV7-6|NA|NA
CASSSGQGGTYEQYF
TGTGCCAGCAGCTCCGGACAGGGAGGGACCTACGAGCAGTACTTC
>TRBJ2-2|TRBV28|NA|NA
CASSSTGANTGELFF
TGTGCCAGCAGTTCGACAGGCGCGAACACCGGGGAGCTGTTTTTT
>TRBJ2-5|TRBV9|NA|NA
CASSVARELGTQYF
TGTGCCAGCAGCGTAGCGAGGGAATTAGGGACCCAGTACTTC
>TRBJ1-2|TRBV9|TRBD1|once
CASSVQGVDGYTF
TGTGCCAGCAGCGTCCAGGGGGTTGATGGCTACACCTTC
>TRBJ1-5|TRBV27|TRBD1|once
CASSSVGQRGQPQHF
TGTGCCAGCAGTTCAGTGGGACAGAGAGGTCAGCCCCAGCATTTT
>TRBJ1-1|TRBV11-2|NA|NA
CASSPGTSGRAFF
TGTGCCAGCAGCCCGGGGACATCCGGGAGGGCTTTCTTT
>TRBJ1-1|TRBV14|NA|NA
CASSQGGANTEAFF
TGTGCCAGCAGCCAGGGGGGGGCCAACACTGAAGCTTTCTTT
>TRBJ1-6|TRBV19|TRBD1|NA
CASSSAGQANSPLHF
TGTGCCAGTAGCTCTGCGGGACAGGCGAATTCACCCCTCCACTTT
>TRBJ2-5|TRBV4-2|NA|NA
CASSPSRRLVTERETQYF
TGTGCCAGCAGCCCATCGAGGCGGCTAGTAACCGAGCGGGAGACCCAGTACTTC
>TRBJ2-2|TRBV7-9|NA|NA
CASNFSIGPSIIGELFF
TGTGCCAGCAACTTTTCCATTGGGCCCTCAATTATCGGGGAGCTGTTTTTT
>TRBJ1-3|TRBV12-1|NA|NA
CASTLHTSFDRVSGNTIYF
TGTGCCAGCACCCTTCATACAAGCTTTGACAGAGTCTCTGGAAACACCATATATTTT
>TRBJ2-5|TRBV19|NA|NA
CASSLEETQYF
TGTGCCAGTAGCCTCGAAGAGACCCAGTACTTC
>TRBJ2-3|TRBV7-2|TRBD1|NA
CASSLLGTGTDTQYF
TGTGCCAGCAGCTTACTCGGGACAGGGACAGATACGCAGTATTTT
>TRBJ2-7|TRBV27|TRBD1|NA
CASSLWDSSYEQYF
TGTGCCAGCAGTTTATGGGACAGCTCCTACGAGCAGTACTTC